This TCR beta chain was sequenced during a study of blood T cell repertoires in COVID-19. Whole-study context: From T cells, B-cell-depleted T cells, or PBMCs came the material, which was cDNA or gDNA.

V lost 4 bases to trimming and J lost 0 bases, with 7 bases between them. Looked up from germline, CDR1 is MNHEY and CDR2 is SMNVEV (reference sequence). CDR3 size: 14 residues. Participants were aged about 18 to 100 years from 20 to 30 US areas. Donors in Cohort 3 counted as recovered after two negative PCRs, clearance, or symptom resolution. Methods used by the authors: Amplification of reference gene primers was used by the study to estimate nucleated cell counts. The method was immunoSEQ multiplex PCR; TCRdb's version includes in-frame clones alone and lacks a portion of them. Clonal size and the V and J genes are those of that table, whereas D and trimming came from the DNA. The table lists roughly 250,000 clones, about 88% of them singletons, with about 1.5% in the top ten.

The TCR was taken from a woman in her fifties or sixties who had recovered from COVID-19. The chain is built from TRBV27 and TRBJ1-5; no clear D. Sequencing was carried out using PBMCs or T cells enriched from blood (not recorded which). The DNA of the CDR3 is TGTGCCAGCAGTTCTCCGTATAGCAATCAGCCCCAGCATTTT. Translation: CASSSPYSNQPQHF.